Below, 21 T cell receptor beta chains from the same sample are listed, as sequenced in a study of blood T cell repertoires in COVID-19. Sequenced by immunoSEQ multiplex PCR; TCRdb stores in-frame clones only, minus some. The data show approximately 400,000 clones, approximately 90% seen once. Sequenced sample: PBMCs or T cells enriched from blood (not recorded which). The receptors originated from a young woman who had recovered from COVID-19.

This chain joins TRBV27 and TRBJ2-7; 9 bases line up with TRBD2. This CDR3 is 19 amino acids long. Germline assignment: CDR1 MNHEY and CDR2 SMNVEV (reference sequence). With 4 bases clipped from V and 5 bases from J, the junction kept 21 bases outside the gene matches. The CDR3 loop is CASSSPFRSGGRGRDEQYF. The CDR3 bases are TGTGCCAGCAGTTCCCCCTTTAGGAGCGGGGGGCGAGGCAGGGACGAGCAGTACTTC.

This chain uses TRBV5-6 with TRBJ1-5; D gene uncertain. The germline V gene encodes CDR1 SGHDT and CDR2 YYEEEE. V lost 1 base and J 7 bases, leaving 15 bases between the germline ends. The CDR3 runs to 15 residues. CDR3 coding DNA: TGTGCCAGCAGCTTGAGGAGGGCCGTCGGGCAGCCCCAGCATTTT. Translated: CASSLRRAVGQPQHF.

The gene calls are TRBV19 and TRBJ1-1; weak D call: TRBD1 (5 bases). CDR3 length: 14 residues. The V end was cut by 1 base, the J end by 1 base, with 7 bases between. Germline loops: CDR1 LNHDA, CDR2 SQIVND (reference sequence). The CDR3 protein is CASSIGGANTEAFF. DNA of the CDR3: TGTGCCAGTAGTATAGGCGGGGCGAACACTGAAGCTTTCTTT.

The CDR3 DNA reads as TGTGCCAGCAGCCAAGAGGGGACAGGGGGCAACGAGCAGTACTTC. Protein product: CASSQEGTGGNEQYF. J is TRBJ2-7 and V is TRBV3-1 (or the pseudogene TRBV3-2), with TRBD1 identical over 12 bases. V trimming: 0 bases; J trimming: 5 bases; junction bases outside the gene matches: 2. Germline values: CDR1 LGHDT, CDR2 YNNKEL (reference sequence). The CDR3 is 15 amino acids.

The chain links TRBV9 to TRBJ1-3; 7 bases map to TRBD1. The germline CDR1 and CDR2 sequences are SGDLS and YYNGEE. There are 14 residues in the CDR3. V shed 3 bases, J shed 4 bases, and the junction held 4 bases outside the gene matches. In DNA, the CDR3 is TGTGCCAGCAGCGAGGGACAGTTCGGAAACACCATATATTTT. This translates into CASSEGQFGNTIYF. Together with reference TRBV9 and TRBJ1-3, the CDR3 gives the full variable domain: DSGVTQTPKHLITATGQRVTLRCSPRSGDLSVYWYQQSLDQGLQFLIQYYNGEERAKGNILERFSAQQFPDLHSELNLSSLELGDSALYFCASSEGQFGNTIYFGEGSWLTVV.

The rearrangement links TRBV19 to TRBJ2-7; no clear D. Germline V gene data show CDR1 as LNHDA and CDR2 as SQIVND (reference sequence). The CDR3 length is 13 residues. V was clipped by 5 bases and J by 3 bases, with 11 bases between them. The CDR3 region has the DNA TGTGCCAGTAGTGGAAGACTCAGCTACGAGCAGTACTTC. Amino acid sequence: CASSGRLSYEQYF.

The rearrangement joins TRBV19 to TRBJ1-1, with D tentatively TRBD1 (5 bases). Trimming removed 3 bases at V and 1 base at J, with 6 bases between. The CDR3 is 13 residues long. Germline V gives CDR1 LNHDA, CDR2 SQIVND (reference sequence). CDR3 amino acids: CASSIGQNTEAFF. In DNA form, the CDR3 reads TGTGCCAGTAGTATCGGACAGAACACTGAAGCTTTCTTT.

The V gene is TRBV2, the J gene TRBJ2-3; TRBD2 agrees at 7 bases. V gave up 11 bases and J gave up 0 bases; unmatched junction bases: 11. Germline lookup yields CDR1 SNHLY and CDR2 FYNNEI. The CDR3 contains 15 residues. The CDR3 DNA reads TGTGCCTCCGATGGGGCGGGGGATAGCACAGATACGCAGTATTTT. Translation: CASDGAGDSTDTQYF.

V is TRBV7-6 and J is TRBJ1-5, with D possibly being TRBD1 (5 bases). CDR1 is SGHVS, CDR2 FNYEAQ, per germline. The CDR3 consists of 17 residues. The germline V and J ends were trimmed by 1 base and 1 base, with 14 bases remaining between them. CDR3 in amino acids: CASSLGPGLVSNQPQHF. DNA for the CDR3: TGTGCCAGCAGCTTAGGGCCAGGGTTGGTAAGCAATCAGCCCCAGCATTTT.

This clone was detected only a few times. This rearrangement joins TRBV6-5 to TRBJ2-1; possibly TRBD2 for D (6 bases). Per germline, CDR1 MNHEY and CDR2 SVGAGI. Trimming took 6 bases from V and 2 from J, leaving 11 bases between them. The CDR3 loop spans 14 amino acids. The CDR3 sequence is CASRAPGAYNEQFF. The DNA of the CDR3 is TGTGCCAGCAGGGCCCCGGGGGCCTACAATGAGCAGTTCTTC.

The chain joins TRBV19 to TRBJ2-5, with D unclear. The CDR3 has 15 amino acids. Trimming removed 6 bases from V and 4 bases from J, with 18 bases in between. Germline V gene sequence: CDR1 LNHDA, CDR2 SQIVND (reference sequence). CDR3 sequence reads: CASRPSFGSGETQYF. Written as DNA, the CDR3 is TGTGCCAGTAGGCCCTCCTTTGGTTCAGGAGAGACCCAGTACTTC.

The rearrangement uses TRBV7-8 and TRBJ1-2, with D possibly being TRBD1 (5 bases). The germline V and J ends were trimmed by 4 bases and 5 bases, with 14 bases remaining between them. The CDR3 contains 14 residues. Germline V CDR1 and CDR2: SGHVS, FQNEAQ. CDR3 protein: CASSSAGGWYGYTF. CDR3 bases: TGTGCCAGCAGCTCAGCGGGGGGATGGTATGGCTACACCTTC.

This rearrangement joins TRBV7-9 to TRBJ2-7; the match to TRBD1 covers 10 bases. Trimming cost V 1 base and J 1 base; bases outside gene matches: 10. CDR1 is SEHNR, CDR2 FQNEAQ, per germline (reference sequence). The CDR3 loop spans 18 amino acids. CDR3 protein: CASSLVGTGALPSYEQYF. The CDR3 coding sequence is TGTGCCAGCAGCTTAGTAGGGACAGGGGCCCTTCCTTCCTACGAGCAGTACTTC.

A note on this clone: Other DNA variants within this sample encode the same CDR3. This chain links TRBV18 with TRBJ2-5; D remains unclear. CDR1 is KGHSH, CDR2 LQKENI, per germline. V was trimmed by 2 bases and J by 2 bases, leaving 6 bases between them. CDR3 length: 13 residues. Here the CDR3 reads CASSPGQQETQYF. CDR3 nucleotides: TGTGCCAGCTCACCAGGCCAGCAAGAGACCCAGTACTTC.

The genes are TRBV7-9 and TRBJ2-3, with 12 bases fitting TRBD2. CDR1 SEHNR and CDR2 FQNEAQ come from the germline V gene (reference sequence). The V segment lost 5 bases and the J segment 0 bases; nucleotides outside the gene matches: 9. This CDR3 region has 18 residues. This chain's CDR3 is CASSPPTSGGWSTDTQYF. DNA for the CDR3: TGTGCCAGCAGCCCGCCAACTAGCGGGGGGTGGAGCACAGATACGCAGTATTTT.

The chain links TRBV11-2 to TRBJ1-6, with unresolved D. The CDR3 loop spans 12 amino acids. With 1 base removed from V and 10 bases from J, the gap between germline ends came to 5 bases. In germline, CDR1 is SGHAT, CDR2 FQNNGV. The CDR3 DNA reads TGTGCCAGCAGCTTAGCGCGATCACCCCTCCACTTT. Its translation: CASSLARSPLHF. The full variable domain, completed using reference TRBV11-2 and TRBJ1-6, is EAGVAQSPRYKIIEKRQSVAFWCNPISGHATLYWYQQILGQGPKLLIQFQNNGVVDDSQLPKDRFSAERLKGVDSTLKIQPAKLEDSAVYLCASSLARSPLHFGNGTRLTVT.

The chain couples TRBV7-6 to TRBJ1-1; D is undetermined. Between the trimmed V and J ends, which lost 6 bases and 4 bases, there was a span of 12 bases. The CDR3 sequence is 13 residues long. The germline V gene encodes CDR1 SGHVS and CDR2 FNYEAQ. CDR3 nucleotides: TGTGCCAGCAGTCCCATCCCTACCACTGAAGCTTTCTTT. Amino acids: CASSPIPTTEAFF.

This clone has only a few counts. V usage is TRBV7-6 and J usage is TRBJ2-7; D possibly corresponds to TRBD1 (5 bases). The V gene's germline CDR1 is SGHVS and CDR2 FNYEAQ. The V and J ends lost 0 bases and 5 bases respectively, with 20 bases between them. CDR3 length equals 17 residues. The chain's CDR3 is CASSLAAKQGRSNEQYF. CDR3 nucleotide sequence: TGTGCCAGCAGCTTAGCGGCGAAGCAGGGTCGATCGAACGAGCAGTACTTC. The full variable domain, in which reference TRBV7-6 and TRBJ2-7 provide the parts outside the CDR3, is GAGVSQSPRYKVTKRGQDVALRCDPISGHVSLYWYRQALGQGPEFLTYFNYEAQQDKSGLPNDRFSAERPEGSISTLTIQRTEQRDSAMYRCASSLAAKQGRSNEQYFGPGTRLTVT.

This chain uses TRBV6-5 with TRBJ2-7, with 7 bases aligning to TRBD2. Germline V gene lookup returns CDR1 MNHEY and CDR2 SVGAGI. This CDR3 contains 14 residues. V lost 4 bases and J lost 2; bases outside the gene matches: 5. The CDR3 DNA reads as TGTGCCAGCAGTTCCCCAGGGAGGGCCTACGAGCAGTACTTC. Translating it yields CASSSPGRAYEQYF.

This clone showed up just once. The chain employs TRBV27 and TRBJ1-2; tentative D call: TRBD1 (6 bases). The CDR3 is made up of 15 amino acids. The V end lost 0 bases, the J end lost 5 bases, and 13 bases lay between the germline ends. Germline V gene sequence: CDR1 MNHEY, CDR2 SMNVEV (reference sequence). The CDR3 bases are TGTGCCAGCAGTTTATCGTACAGGGTCGGGTATGGCTACACCTTC. This gives the protein CASSLSYRVGYGYTF.

The CDR3 DNA sequence: TGCGCCAGCAGCCAAGATCTGGCGGGGGCCATATACGAGCAGTACTTC. Protein sequence: CASSQDLAGAIYEQYF. This chain uses TRBV4-3 with TRBJ2-7; possibly TRBD2 for D (7 bases). Germline V gene data show CDR1 as LGHNA and CDR2 as YSLEER. Trimming removed 0 bases at V and 4 bases at J, with 16 bases between. The CDR3 spans 16 residues.